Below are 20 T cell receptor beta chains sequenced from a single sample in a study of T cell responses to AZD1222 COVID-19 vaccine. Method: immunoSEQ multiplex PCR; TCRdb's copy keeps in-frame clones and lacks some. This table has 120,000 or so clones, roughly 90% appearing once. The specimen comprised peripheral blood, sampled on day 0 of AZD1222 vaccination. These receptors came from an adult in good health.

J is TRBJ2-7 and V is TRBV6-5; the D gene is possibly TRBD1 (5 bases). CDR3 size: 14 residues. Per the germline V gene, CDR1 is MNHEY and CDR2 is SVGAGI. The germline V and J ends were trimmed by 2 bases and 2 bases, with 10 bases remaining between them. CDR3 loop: CASSYGQGPYEQYF. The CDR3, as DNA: TGTGCCAGCAGTTACGGGCAGGGCCCCTACGAGCAGTACTTC.

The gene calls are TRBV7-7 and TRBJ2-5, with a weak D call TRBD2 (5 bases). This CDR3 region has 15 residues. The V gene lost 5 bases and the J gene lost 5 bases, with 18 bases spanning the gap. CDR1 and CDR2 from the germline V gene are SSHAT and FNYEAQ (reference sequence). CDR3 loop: CASSPVTGSAETQYF. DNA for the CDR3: TGTGCCAGCAGCCCAGTGACGGGGTCTGCGGAGACCCAGTACTTC.

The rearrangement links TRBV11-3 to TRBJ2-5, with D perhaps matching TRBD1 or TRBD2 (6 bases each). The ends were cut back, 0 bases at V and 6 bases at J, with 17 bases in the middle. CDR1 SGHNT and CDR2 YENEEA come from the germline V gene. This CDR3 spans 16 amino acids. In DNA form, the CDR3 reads TGTGCCAGCAGCTTAGATCAGCTTGGAGGGGGGAAGACCCAGTACTTC. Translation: CASSLDQLGGGKTQYF.

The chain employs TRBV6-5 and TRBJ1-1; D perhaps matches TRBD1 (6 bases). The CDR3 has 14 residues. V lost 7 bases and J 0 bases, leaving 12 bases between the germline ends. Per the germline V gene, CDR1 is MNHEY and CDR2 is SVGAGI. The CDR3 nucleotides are TGTGCCAGCAATGCAGGGACAATGAACACTGAAGCTTTCTTT. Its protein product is CASNAGTMNTEAFF.

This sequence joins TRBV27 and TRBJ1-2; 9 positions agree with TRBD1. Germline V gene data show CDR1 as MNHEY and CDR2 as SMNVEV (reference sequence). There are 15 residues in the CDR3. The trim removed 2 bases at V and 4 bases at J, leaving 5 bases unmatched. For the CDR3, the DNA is TGTGCCAGCAGTTTAACGGGACAGGGAGCCTATGGCTACACCTTC. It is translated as CASSLTGQGAYGYTF.

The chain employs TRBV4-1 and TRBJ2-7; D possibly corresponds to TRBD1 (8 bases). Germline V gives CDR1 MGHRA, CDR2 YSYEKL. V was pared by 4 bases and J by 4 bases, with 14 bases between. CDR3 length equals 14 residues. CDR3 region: CASSPDRGGYEQYF. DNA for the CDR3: TGCGCCAGCAGCCCCGACAGGGGAGGGTACGAGCAGTACTTC.

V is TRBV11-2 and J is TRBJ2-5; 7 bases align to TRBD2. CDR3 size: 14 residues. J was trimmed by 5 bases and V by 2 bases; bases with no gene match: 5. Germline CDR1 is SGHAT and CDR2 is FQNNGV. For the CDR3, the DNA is TGTGCCAGCAGCTTACTAGCGGAGGGGGAGACCCAGTACTTC. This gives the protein CASSLLAEGETQYF.

The CDR3 DNA follows: TGTGCCAGCAGCTTAGGCAGCCTGACAGAAACTAACTATGGCTACACCTTC. Amino acids: CASSLGSLTETNYGYTF. The chain recombines TRBV7-9 with TRBJ1-2; D might be TRBD1 (5 bases). This CDR3 spans 17 amino acids. Trimming pared 1 base from V and 0 bases from J, leaving 15 bases between. Germline loops: CDR1 SEHNR, CDR2 FQNEAQ (reference sequence).

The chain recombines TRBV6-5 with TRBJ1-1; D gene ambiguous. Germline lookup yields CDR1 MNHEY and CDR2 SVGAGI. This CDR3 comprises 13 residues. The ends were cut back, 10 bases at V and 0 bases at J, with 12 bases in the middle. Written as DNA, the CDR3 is TGTGCCATTGTAGGGCCTATGAACACTGAAGCTTTCTTT. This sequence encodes CAIVGPMNTEAFF.

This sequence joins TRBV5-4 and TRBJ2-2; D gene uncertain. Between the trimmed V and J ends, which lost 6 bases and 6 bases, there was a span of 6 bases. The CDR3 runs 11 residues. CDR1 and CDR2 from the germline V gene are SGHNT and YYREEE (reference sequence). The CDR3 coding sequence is TGTGCCAGCAAGGGCGCCGGGGAGCTGTTTTTT. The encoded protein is CASKGAGELFF. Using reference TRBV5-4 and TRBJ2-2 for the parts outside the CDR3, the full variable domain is ETGVTQSPTHLIKTRGQQVTLRCSSQSGHNTVSWYQQALGQGPQFIFQYYREEENGRGNFPPRFSGLQFPNYSSELNVNALELDDSALYLCASKGAGELFFGEGSRLTVL.

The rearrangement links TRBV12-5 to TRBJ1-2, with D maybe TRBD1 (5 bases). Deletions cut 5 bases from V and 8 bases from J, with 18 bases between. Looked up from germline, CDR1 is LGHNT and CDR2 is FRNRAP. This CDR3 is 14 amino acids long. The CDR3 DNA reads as TGTGCTAGTGGTCTTGAGAGGGGAGGGCCGGGCTACACCTTC. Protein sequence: CASGLERGGPGYTF.

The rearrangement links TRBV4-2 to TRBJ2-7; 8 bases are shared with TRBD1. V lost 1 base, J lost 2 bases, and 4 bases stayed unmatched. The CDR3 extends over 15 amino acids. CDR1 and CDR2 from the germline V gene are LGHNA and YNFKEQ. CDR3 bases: TGTGCCAGCAGCCAAGCTGGACAGGGAGCCTACGAGCAGTACTTC. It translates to CASSQAGQGAYEQYF.

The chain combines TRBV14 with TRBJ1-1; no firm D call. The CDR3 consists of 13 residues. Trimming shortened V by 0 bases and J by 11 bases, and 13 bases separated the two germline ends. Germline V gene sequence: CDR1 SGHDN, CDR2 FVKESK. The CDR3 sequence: CASSQDLKYQAFF. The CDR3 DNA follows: TGTGCCAGCAGCCAAGATTTGAAGTACCAGGCTTTCTTT.

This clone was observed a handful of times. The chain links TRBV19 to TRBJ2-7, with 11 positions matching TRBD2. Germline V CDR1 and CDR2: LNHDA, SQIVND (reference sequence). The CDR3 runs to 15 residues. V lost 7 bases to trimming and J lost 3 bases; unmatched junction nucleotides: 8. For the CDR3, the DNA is TGTGCCAGTACCCCTAGCGGGGGGCCGGGCTACGAGCAGTACTTC. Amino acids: CASTPSGGPGYEQYF.

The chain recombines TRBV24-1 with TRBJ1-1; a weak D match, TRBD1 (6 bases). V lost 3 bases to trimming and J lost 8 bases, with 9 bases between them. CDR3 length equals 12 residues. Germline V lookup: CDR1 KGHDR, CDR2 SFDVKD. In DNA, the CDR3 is TGTGCCACCAGTGATACAGGGACCGAAGCTTTCTTT. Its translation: CATSDTGTEAFF.

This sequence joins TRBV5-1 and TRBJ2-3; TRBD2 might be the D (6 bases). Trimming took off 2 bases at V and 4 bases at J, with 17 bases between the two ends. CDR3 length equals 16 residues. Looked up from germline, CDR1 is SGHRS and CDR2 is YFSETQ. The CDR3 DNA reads TGCGCCAGCAGCTTCCAGTCCGCCGGGAGTGCAGATACGCAGTATTTT. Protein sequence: CASSFQSAGSADTQYF.

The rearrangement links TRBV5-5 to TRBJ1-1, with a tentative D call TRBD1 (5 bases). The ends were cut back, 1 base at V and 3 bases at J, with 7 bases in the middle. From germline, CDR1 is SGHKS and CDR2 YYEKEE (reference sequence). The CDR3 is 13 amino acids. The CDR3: CASSLLGDTEAFF. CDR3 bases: TGTGCCAGCAGCTTGTTGGGGGACACTGAAGCTTTCTTT.

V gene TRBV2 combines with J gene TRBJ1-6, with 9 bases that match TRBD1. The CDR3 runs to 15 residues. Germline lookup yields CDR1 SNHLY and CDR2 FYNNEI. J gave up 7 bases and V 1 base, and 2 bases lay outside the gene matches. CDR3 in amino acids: CASSEVGQGNSPLHF. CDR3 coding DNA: TGTGCCAGCAGTGAAGTGGGACAGGGCAATTCACCCCTCCACTTT.

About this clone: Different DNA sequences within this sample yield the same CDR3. CDR3 protein: CASRGGAGEKLFF. The CDR3 DNA reads TGTGCCAGCAGAGGGGGGGCAGGAGAAAAACTGTTTTTT. The rearrangement links TRBV28 to TRBJ1-4, with a tentative D call TRBD1 (6 bases). Trimming shortened V by 6 bases and J by 8 bases, and 13 bases separated the two germline ends. In germline, CDR1 is MDHEN, CDR2 SYDVKM. The CDR3 runs to 13 residues.

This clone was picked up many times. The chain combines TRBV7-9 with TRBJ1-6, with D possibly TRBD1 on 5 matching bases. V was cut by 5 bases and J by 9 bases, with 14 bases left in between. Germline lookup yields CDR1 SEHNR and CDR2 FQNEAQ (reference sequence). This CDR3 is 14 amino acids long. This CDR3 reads CASSPWGDSSPLHF. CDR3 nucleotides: TGTGCCAGCAGCCCTTGGGGGGACTCTTCACCCCTCCACTTT.